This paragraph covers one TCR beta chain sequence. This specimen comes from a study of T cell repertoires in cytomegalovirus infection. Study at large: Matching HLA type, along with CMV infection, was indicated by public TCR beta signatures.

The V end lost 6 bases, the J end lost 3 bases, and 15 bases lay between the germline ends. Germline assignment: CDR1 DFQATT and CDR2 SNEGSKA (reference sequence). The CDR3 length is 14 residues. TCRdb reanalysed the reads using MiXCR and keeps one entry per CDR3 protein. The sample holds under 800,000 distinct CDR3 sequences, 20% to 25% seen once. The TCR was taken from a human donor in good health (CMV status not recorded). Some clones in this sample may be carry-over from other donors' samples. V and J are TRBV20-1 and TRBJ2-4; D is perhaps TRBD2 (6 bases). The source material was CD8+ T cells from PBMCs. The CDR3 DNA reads TGCAGTGCGCGGGCTGGAGGGGACAAAAACATTCAGTACTTC. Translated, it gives CSARAGGDKNIQYF.